Each of the 17 T cell receptor beta chains below was sequenced from the same sample in a study of PD-1 blockade in classical Hodgkin lymphoma. Each of the patients experienced relapse following autologous stem cell transplantation, and their brentuximab vedotin exposure differed. Method: immunoSEQ multiplex PCR; TCRdb's copy keeps in-frame clones and lacks some. The sample includes 50,000 to 85,000 clones, 71% of them seen just once. Sequencing was performed on peripheral blood mononuclear cells (PBMCs), taken before the second cycle of nivolumab. All receptors come from a human donor with classical Hodgkin lymphoma.

This clone was recorded many times. CDR3 residues: CASSIRGREKLFF. CDR3 sequence (DNA): TGTGCCAGTAGTATAAGGGGTCGGGAAAAACTGTTTTTT. The chain recombines TRBV19 with TRBJ1-4; a possible D gene is TRBD1 (5 bases). Deletions cut 2 bases from V and 8 bases from J, with 9 bases between. Germline V gene sequence: CDR1 LNHDA, CDR2 SQIVND (reference sequence). This CDR3 is built from 13 residues. The variable domain in full, completed from reference TRBV19 and TRBJ1-4, reads DGGITQSPKYLFRKEGQNVTLSCEQNLNHDAMYWYRQDPGQGLRLIYYSQIVNDFQKGDIAEGYSVSREKKESFPLTVTSAQKNPTAFYLCASSIRGREKLFFGSGTQLSVL.

The CDR3 sequence: CAWTPLEYQETQYF. The CDR3 DNA is TGTGCCTGGACCCCTCTCGAATACCAAGAGACCCAGTACTTC. V and J are TRBV30 and TRBJ2-5, with D unresolved. The ends were cut back, 4 bases at V and 0 bases at J, with 12 bases in the middle. From germline, CDR1 is GTSNPN and CDR2 SVGIG (reference sequence). The length of the CDR3 is 14 residues.

As concerns this clone: This sample includes further DNA sequences coding for the same CDR3. The chain uses TRBV5-1 and TRBJ2-3; tentatively, D is TRBD1 (6 bases). Trimming stripped 4 bases from V and 4 bases from J, with 10 bases between. Germline CDR1 and CDR2: SGHRS and YFSETQ. This CDR3 has 13 residues. CDR3 sequence (DNA): TGCGCCAGCAGCGGGGGCGGCGCAGATACGCAGTATTTT. This encodes CASSGGGADTQYF.

This chain uses TRBV30 with TRBJ2-7, with D uncertain. V lost 4 bases to trimming and J lost 0 bases, with 10 bases between them. The CDR3 covers 13 residues. CDR1 GTSNPN and CDR2 SVGIG come from the germline V gene (reference sequence). The CDR3 spells CAWMGRFSYEQYF. Written as DNA, the CDR3 is TGTGCCTGGATGGGAAGGTTCTCCTACGAGCAGTACTTC. The full variable domain, with the rest looked up from reference TRBV30 and TRBJ2-7, is SQTIHQWPATLVQPVGSPLSLECTVEGTSNPNLYWYRQAAGRGLQLLFYSVGIGQISSEVPQNLSASRPQDRQFILSSKKLLLSDSGFYLCAWMGRFSYEQYFGPGTRLTVT.

The rearrangement uses TRBV5-1 and TRBJ2-2; D may be TRBD1 (5 bases). Germline V gene sequence: CDR1 SGHRS, CDR2 YFSETQ. The CDR3 runs 15 residues. The V and J ends lost 0 bases and 4 bases respectively, with 10 bases between them. The CDR3 loop is CASSLGQYGTGELFF. CDR3 coding DNA: TGCGCCAGCAGCTTGGGACAGTATGGCACCGGGGAGCTGTTTTTT.

The chain is built from TRBV7-9 and TRBJ2-1; D not certain. The germline V gene encodes CDR1 SEHNR and CDR2 FQNEAQ (reference sequence). Deletions cut 1 base from V and 8 bases from J, with 24 bases between. This CDR3 spans 18 amino acids. Here the CDR3 reads CASSLGPGASFIPYEQFF. As DNA, the CDR3 is TGTGCCAGCAGCTTAGGGCCAGGTGCTTCGTTTATCCCATATGAGCAGTTCTTC.

The CDR3: CASSIQGESTEAFF. Here the CDR3 DNA reads TGTGCCAGCAGTATACAGGGCGAGAGCACTGAAGCTTTCTTT. V is TRBV28 and J is TRBJ1-1; possible D gene TRBD1, 6 bases. Germline assignment: CDR1 MDHEN and CDR2 SYDVKM. V was cut by 5 bases and J by 4 bases, with 14 bases left in between. This CDR3 spans 14 amino acids.

The count of this clone is one. V and J are TRBV19 and TRBJ1-4; D not certain. CDR1 is LNHDA and CDR2 is SQIVND in the germline V gene (reference sequence). Deletions cut 5 bases from V and 7 bases from J, with 14 bases between. This CDR3 contains 14 residues. CDR3 nucleotides: TGTGCCAGTAGTGAGACCCCGGGCCGTGAAAAACTGTTTTTT. Encoded protein: CASSETPGREKLFF. Combining the CDR3 with reference TRBV19 and TRBJ1-4 gives the whole variable domain DGGITQSPKYLFRKEGQNVTLSCEQNLNHDAMYWYRQDPGQGLRLIYYSQIVNDFQKGDIAEGYSVSREKKESFPLTVTSAQKNPTAFYLCASSETPGREKLFFGSGTQLSVL.

V usage is TRBV9 and J usage is TRBJ2-7; maybe TRBD2 (6 bases). Germline V gene sequence: CDR1 SGDLS, CDR2 YYNGEE. The CDR3 spans 15 residues. Trimming removed 4 bases at V and 2 bases at J, with 16 bases between. CDR3 bases: TGTGCCAGCAGCCCCCAGGGAGGAATTACCTACGAGCAGTACTTC. It codes for CASSPQGGITYEQYF.

The V gene is TRBV5-1, the J gene TRBJ2-7; tentatively, D is TRBD2 (7 bases). The germline CDR1 and CDR2 sequences are SGHRS and YFSETQ. V was cut by 4 bases and J by 4 bases, with 18 bases left in between. The length of the CDR3 is 15 residues. CDR3 bases: TGCGCCAGCAGCGCGAGGGGGGGGCCCCCTTACGAGCAGTACTTC. Its translation: CASSARGGPPYEQYF.

This chain links TRBV7-9 with TRBJ2-7; 8 bases agree with TRBD1. The germline gives CDR1 SEHNR, CDR2 FQNEAQ (reference sequence). Losses at the gene ends were 6 bases for V and 6 bases for J; bases not matched to a gene: 13. The CDR3 length is 15 residues. The CDR3 loop is CASSSVQGGPSEQYF. The CDR3 region has the DNA TGTGCCAGCAGTAGTGTACAGGGGGGACCTAGCGAGCAGTACTTC.

V usage is TRBV27 and J usage is TRBJ2-7; no clear D. CDR1 and CDR2 from the germline V gene are MNHEY and SMNVEV (reference sequence). The V gene lost 5 bases and the J gene lost 1 base, with 15 bases spanning the gap. The CDR3 runs to 15 residues. CDR3: CASSPTPDTSYEQYF. The DNA of the CDR3 is TGTGCCAGCAGTCCCACGCCTGACACGTCCTACGAGCAGTACTTC.

The chain links TRBV9 to TRBJ2-1; no clear D gene. V lost 0 bases and J 9 bases, leaving 10 bases between the germline ends. Per germline, CDR1 SGDLS and CDR2 YYNGEE. This CDR3 is built from 13 residues. The CDR3 DNA reads as TGTGCCAGCAGCGTAGAAGAGCGAGGTGAGCAGTTCTTC. Translated, it gives CASSVEERGEQFF.

The sample holds a few counts of this clone. The chain has TRBV2 and TRBJ1-1; D not certain. V was trimmed by 2 bases and J by 9 bases, leaving 10 bases between them. The germline V gene encodes CDR1 SNHLY and CDR2 FYNNEI. The CDR3 sequence is 12 residues long. CDR3 sequence: CASSETGFKAFF. The CDR3 DNA is TGTGCCAGCAGTGAAACGGGATTCAAAGCTTTCTTT.

In its sample, this clone was seen a few times. This chain joins TRBV5-6 and TRBJ2-3, with 9 nucleotides matching TRBD2. The CDR3 has 15 amino acids. The V segment lost 4 bases and the J segment 4 bases; nucleotides outside the gene matches: 7. The germline CDR1 and CDR2 sequences are SGHDT and YYEEEE. The CDR3 DNA follows: TGTGCCAGCAGCATAGGCGGGGGGGCCGCAGATACGCAGTATTTT. Translation gives CASSIGGGAADTQYF.

The chain links TRBV11-2 to TRBJ2-5; 7 positions agree with TRBD2. J lost 4 bases, V lost 4 bases, and 6 bases had no gene match. Germline-derived CDR1 and CDR2 are SGHAT and FQNNGV. The CDR3 extends over 14 amino acids. The CDR3 DNA is TGTGCCAGCAGCTGGGGGGGGGTAGGAGAGACCCAGTACTTC. Translating gives CASSWGGVGETQYF.

The rearrangement links TRBV6-5 to TRBJ2-7; D remains unclear. Per the germline V gene, CDR1 is MNHEY and CDR2 is SVGAGI. This CDR3 contains 14 residues. V was pared by 5 bases and J by 0 bases, with 11 bases between. CDR3 DNA sequence: TGTGCCAGCAGTCCAATATCTAGCTCCTACGAGCAGTACTTC. It encodes CASSPISSSYEQYF.